These 8 T cell receptor beta chains came from one sample sequenced in a study of multiple sclerosis patients with progressive multifocal leukoencephalopathy. Time point of the sample: time of PML onset. TCRdb's table, derived via immunoSEQ multiplex PCR, lists solely in-frame clones and lacks some. The data hold approximately 31,000 clones, with less than 90% observed a single time. The sequencing here drew on PBMCs, taken from a patient treated with natalizumab. These receptors were obtained from a human donor with progressive multifocal leukoencephalopathy.

The V and J genes are TRBV6-6 and TRBJ1-4; a weak D match, TRBD1 (5 bases). The V end was cut by 5 bases, the J end by 7 bases, with 20 bases between. CDR1 is MNHNY, CDR2 SVGAGI, per germline (reference sequence). This CDR3 region has 16 residues. The CDR3 region is CASSPTPDIRGEKLFF. For the CDR3, the DNA is TGTGCCAGCAGTCCGACCCCGGACATTCGCGGTGAAAAACTGTTTTTT.

The chain couples TRBV11-3 to TRBJ2-1, with 10 nucleotides matching TRBD2. This CDR3 contains 16 residues. The V and J ends lost 4 bases and 3 bases, in that order; junction bases with no gene match: 6. Germline V gene lookup returns CDR1 SGHNT and CDR2 YENEEA. CDR3 nucleotide sequence: TGTGCCAGCAGCTCGGGTCCTAGCGGGAGCTACAATGAGCAGTTCTTC. This translates into CASSSGPSGSYNEQFF.

This chain uses TRBV19 with TRBJ1-5, with D hard to call. This CDR3 has 14 residues. V was cut by 3 bases and J by 6 bases, with 12 bases left in between. From germline, CDR1 is LNHDA and CDR2 SQIVND (reference sequence). In DNA, the CDR3 is TGTGCCAGTAGTATTGGAGGGCTGGGTCAGCCCCAGCATTTT. Its translation is CASSIGGLGQPQHF.

The chain uses TRBV11-3 and TRBJ2-7; D might be TRBD2 (6 bases). This CDR3 is 15 amino acids long. Trimming stripped 5 bases from V and 2 bases from J, with 16 bases between. In germline, CDR1 is SGHNT, CDR2 YENEEA. The DNA of the CDR3 is TGTGCCAGCAGCCTGGGGACTCGCGGCCCCTACGAGCAGTACTTC. The encoded protein is CASSLGTRGPYEQYF.

The chain links TRBV15 to TRBJ2-7; 8 nucleotides match TRBD1. Germline trimming cut 0 bases from V and 1 base from J; bases unmatched to any gene: 2. Germline CDR1 LNHNV, CDR2 YYDKDF (reference sequence). This CDR3 comprises 15 residues. CDR3 coding DNA: TGTGCCACCAGCAGAGATGACAGGGGATCCTACGAGCAGTACTTC. This encodes CATSRDDRGSYEQYF.

The chain employs TRBV6-1 and TRBJ2-1; D possibly corresponds to TRBD2 (6 bases). This CDR3 is built from 21 residues. The ends were cut back, 2 bases at V and 6 bases at J, with 32 bases in the middle. Germline V CDR1 and CDR2: MNHNS, SASEGT. DNA of the CDR3: TGTGCCAGCAGTGAAATGGCTCGAGAGGGATACGCGGCGGGGAGAGTCAATGAGCAGTTCTTC. The encoded protein is CASSEMAREGYAAGRVNEQFF.

V and J are TRBV27 and TRBJ2-2, with TRBD1 matching 9 bases. CDR1 MNHEY and CDR2 SMNVEV come from the germline V gene (reference sequence). V shed 5 bases and J 5 bases; nucleotides not matched to a gene: 21. The CDR3 contains 20 residues. In DNA, the CDR3 is TGTGCCAGCAGTGCCCACAGGGGGCAGGTTGTCATTCCGGGGACCGGGGAGCTGTTTTTT. Protein sequence: CASSAHRGQVVIPGTGELFF.

A few counts support this clone. At one of its ends the junction is not consistent with the germline gene, which may arise from a read error. The chain is built from TRBV2 and TRBJ1-1; 8 bases map to TRBD1. The length of the CDR3 is 13 residues. The germline V gene encodes CDR1 SNHLY and CDR2 FYNNEI. CDR3 DNA sequence: TGTGCCAGCAATGAAGACAGGGGCCTTGAAGCTTTCTTT. This encodes CASNEDRGLEAFF.